This TCR beta chain was profiled in a study of shared clonotypes between healthy human individuals (TCRdb year 2020). General notes on the study: A couple of women and three men aged 18 to 49 years were included in the cohort. Each donor's leukapheresis produced roughly between roughly 0.85 and 9.5 billion PBMCs. For each donor, three plates each were used for CD4 naive and CD4 memory, two plates were used for CD8 naive, and one plate was used for CD8 memory. Different laboratories and diverse techniques were used to prepare libraries and sequence TCR repertoires, to increase sequencing depth and limit assay-specific biases. The study deeply sequenced blood TCR repertoires of about 5 healthy adults to estimate repertoire size and the extent of clonotype sharing between individuals. What the work shows at the level of the full study, not this receptor alone: Incomplete sequencing was indicated by rarefaction of sorted-subset datasets, despite the large sequencing depth. When several donors were compared, the shared fraction of clonotypes was about 5% for naive CD4, 3.5% for naive CD8, 2% to 2.5% for memory CD4, and 0.4% for memory CD8. Naive subsets generally had larger estimated clonotype richness than memory subsets. Sampling was limited to blood, and TCR repertoires in tissue likely differ from TCR repertoires in blood. Higher generation probabilities were observed for clonotypes shared by all four sorted-subset donors than for non-shared clonotypes. Based on pairwise subsampling, the degree of clonotype sharing among donors was expected to be affected by sequencing depth. The small number of donors limited the genetic and exposure-history diversity represented.

The donors were healthy, HIV-negative adults who had no recently reported acute infections or vaccinations. All donors were Caucasian adults living in Nashville, Tennessee, USA. CD4+ T cells were enriched by magnetic negative selection, after which naive cells were positively selected on CD45RA and the negative fraction was taken as the memory subset. After blood collection by leukapheresis, PBMCs were isolated using Ficoll-Histopaque density gradient centrifugation and then cryopreserved in the vapor phase of liquid nitrogen. Analytical flow cytometry was used to check the purity and quantity of each magnetically sorted T cell population. From each sorted fraction, genomic DNA was isolated and quantified by UV absorbance on a Nanodrop 2000c. The CDR3 sequence holds 18 residues, the cysteine and phenylalanine included. Just CDR3 DNA is preserved here, 54 bases in frame from base 1. The germline V gene (reference sequence) sets CDR1 to LNHNV and CDR2 to YYDKDF. Trimming takes 0 bases off V and 1 base off J; junction bases not matched to a gene: 7.

TCR CDR3 regions were amplified from genomic DNA by multiplex PCR using the deep immunoSEQ assay. For each cell subset, the extracted genomic DNA was distributed evenly across all wells of several immunoSEQ 96-well plates, and each plate served as one replicate. For sorted subsets, each replicate PCR was loaded with roughly 190 ng genomic DNA, equivalent to 30,000 or so T cell genomes. Purified libraries were quantified with a Qubit 3.0 fluorometer, sized on a Bioanalyzer 2100, and re-quantified with the KAPA Library Quantification kit. A separate single-read 150-cycle Illumina NextSeq 550 flow cell was used to sequence each immunoSEQ 96-well plate. The paper's data handling went like this. Because the immunoSEQ output included only junctional sequences and no quality scores, the filtering could not be the same as the filtering used for full-length reads. Sequences were annotated with PyIR, a Python wrapper for IgBLAST v1.9, and V/J genes and CDR3 were assigned using IMGT germline references. Reads were filtered out if the reads had weak V/J assignments (E-value above 1e-6), no CDR3, stop codons, out-of-frame junctions, or ambiguous translated residues. V3J clonotypes were defined as sequences sharing the same inferred V gene, J gene, and CDR3 amino acid sequence. To compute the percentage overlap between repertoires, the number of shared unique clonotypes was divided by the size of the smaller repertoire. RTK rarefaction, the Chao1 estimator, and Recon v2.1 estimates of unobserved clonotypes were used to assess repertoire richness. Generation probabilities for all TCRbeta clonotypes obtained by the gDNA method from a few donors were computed using OLGA. TCRdb mirrors the immuneACCESS table, restricted to in-frame sequences. Some clones are absent from its copies; in checked studies, under half trace to an unresolved V gene, and the reason for the others is unknown. That table gives V, J and clone size, and the DNA gave D and trimming. Present in this sample are more than 1 million clones, roughly 74% of which were seen just once. 0.4% to 0.55% of the sample lies in the top ten.

Of note for this clone: Its antigen is unknown. Base quality data are lacking; no much larger clone is found one base away.

This sequence originates from a man between 18 and 35 years old in good health. Some clones in this sample may be carry-over from other donors' samples. The chain joins TRBV15 to TRBJ2-7, with 12 bases in between that match TRBD2. The sample consisted of memory CD4+ T cells from PBMCs. The cell subset or site label, as the study defines it: CD45RA-negative fraction. The nucleotide sequence is TGTGCCACCAGCAGAGATGTCCTAGCGGGAGGGGTATCCTACGAGCAGTACTTC. The encoded protein is CATSRDVLAGGVSYEQYF.